Presented here are 5 T cell receptor beta chains from one specimen sequenced in a study of Graves' ophthalmopathy and Graves' hyperthyroidism. For repertoire sequencing, the TCR beta CDR3 regions were amplified from RNA transcripts. Investigators did first-round RT-PCR with HTBI primers, then second-round multiplex PCR. TCRdb reprocessed the multiplex PCR reads with MiXCR, giving one entry per CDR3 protein. The sample shows roughly 400,000 distinct CDR3 sequences, around 17% of them seen only once. Input material: peripheral blood. The receptors were sampled from a young woman with Graves' ophthalmopathy.

The V gene is TRBV7-2, the J gene TRBJ1-2, with a possible D match to TRBD1 (5 bases). The germline V gene encodes CDR1 SGHTA and CDR2 FQGNSA. V lost 3 bases and J lost 13, with 15 bases in between. The CDR3 runs 12 residues. This CDR3 is CASSFLGAAVTF. The CDR3 bases are TGTGCCAGCAGCTTTCTAGGGGCCGCTGTCACCTTC. The whole variable domain, remainder taken from reference TRBV7-2 and TRBJ1-2, is GAGVSQSPSNKVTEKGKDVELRCDPISGHTALYWYRQSLGQGLEFLIYFQGNSAPDKSGLPSDRFSAERTGGSVSTLTIQRTQQEDSAVYLCASSFLGAAVTFGSGTRLTVV.

This clonotype was recorded at least ten times. The chain combines TRBV6-1 with TRBJ1-3; D is unresolved. The V gene's germline CDR1 is MNHNS and CDR2 SASEGT. Trimming took off 9 bases at V and 0 bases at J, with 12 bases between the two ends. The CDR3 covers 14 residues. Here the CDR3 DNA reads TGTGCCAGTCGGCCAACCTACTCTGGAAACACCATATATTTT. Its translation is CASRPTYSGNTIYF.

This clonotype was detected ten times or more. This chain uses TRBV2 with TRBJ1-5, with 9 bases aligning to TRBD1. This CDR3 comprises 15 residues. Germline CDR1 is SNHLY and CDR2 is FYNNEI. The V segment lost 6 bases and the J segment 4 bases; nucleotides outside the gene matches: 7. The CDR3 bases are TGTGCCAGCAGGGAGAGGACAGGGGAAAATCAGCCCCAGCATTTT. Protein sequence: CASRERTGENQPQHF.

This clonotype was seen many times. The chain uses TRBV6-2 or TRBV6-3 and TRBJ2-7; perhaps TRBD1 as D (6 bases). Germline V gene sequence: CDR1 MNHEY, CDR2 SVGEGT. This CDR3 spans 14 amino acids. The V gene lost 11 bases and the J gene lost 2 bases, with 19 bases spanning the gap. The CDR3 is CAVLRWGPPYEQYF. In DNA, the CDR3 is TGTGCCGTCCTCAGGTGGGGGCCCCCCTACGAGCAGTACTTC.

This clonotype has ten or more counts. CDR3 coding DNA: TGTGCCAGCAGCCCAGAGTTGTACCAAGAGACCCAGTACTTC. The encoded protein is CASSPELYQETQYF. J is TRBJ2-5 and V is TRBV11-2; D gene unclear. Trimming took 5 bases from V and 0 from J, leaving 10 bases between them. CDR1 is SGHAT, CDR2 FQNNGV, per germline. CDR3 size: 14 residues. The whole variable domain, filled in from reference TRBV11-2 and TRBJ2-5, reads EAGVAQSPRYKIIEKRQSVAFWCNPISGHATLYWYQQILGQGPKLLIQFQNNGVVDDSQLPKDRFSAERLKGVDSTLKIQPAKLEDSAVYLCASSPELYQETQYFGPGTRLLVL.